The clone carrying this T cell receptor beta chain was seen repeatedly, ten times or more. The antigen remains unidentified. This entry belongs to a study of T-cell memory formation after mild COVID-19. Study-level results: CD4+ contracting clones were mainly CM and EM; CD8+ ones, EMRA.

Deletions cut 4 bases from V and 5 bases from J, with 15 bases between. Germline assignment: CDR1 MDHEN and CDR2 SYDVKM. The CDR3 has 15 residues. One entry per CDR3 protein, called by TCRdb with MiXCR from the 5' RACE reads. The table shows 100,000 to 150,000 distinct CDR3 sequences, with approximately 16% occurring only once. The receptor comes from an adult woman who had mild COVID-19 (a few samples of this study predate the infection). Cell type and time point are not known. Sequencing input: PBMCs or a T cell subset sorted from them (not recorded which). The J gene is TRBJ1-3, the V gene TRBV28, with D possibly matching TRBD1 (6 bases). As DNA, the CDR3 is TGTGCCAGCAGTTCACAGGGAGCCGGTCGAAACACCATATATTTT. Translation gives CASSSQGAGRNTIYF.